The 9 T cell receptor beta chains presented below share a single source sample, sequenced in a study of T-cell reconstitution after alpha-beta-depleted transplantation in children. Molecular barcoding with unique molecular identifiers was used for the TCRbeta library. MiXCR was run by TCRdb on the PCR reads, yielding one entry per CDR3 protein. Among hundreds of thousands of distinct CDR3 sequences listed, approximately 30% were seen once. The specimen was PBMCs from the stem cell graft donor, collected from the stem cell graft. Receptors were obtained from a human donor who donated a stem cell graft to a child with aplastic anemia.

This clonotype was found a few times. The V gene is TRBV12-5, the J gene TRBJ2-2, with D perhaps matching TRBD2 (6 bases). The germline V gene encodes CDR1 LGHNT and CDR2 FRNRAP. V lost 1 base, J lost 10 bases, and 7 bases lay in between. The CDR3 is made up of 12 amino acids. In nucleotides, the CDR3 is TGTGCTAGTGGTTTGGCGGGAGCGGAGCTGTTTTTT. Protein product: CASGLAGAELFF.

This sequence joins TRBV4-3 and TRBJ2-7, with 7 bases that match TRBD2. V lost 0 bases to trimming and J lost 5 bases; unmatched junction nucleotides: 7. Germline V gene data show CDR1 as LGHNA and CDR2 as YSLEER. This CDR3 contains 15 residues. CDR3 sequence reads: CASSQDWTSVDEQYF. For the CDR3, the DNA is TGCGCCAGCAGCCAAGATTGGACTAGTGTCGACGAGCAGTACTTC.

The CDR3 loop reads CASSQDPRDEQYF. The CDR3 DNA sequence: TGTGCCAGCAGCCAAGATCCCCGGGACGAGCAGTACTTC. The V and J genes are TRBV14 and TRBJ2-7, with D unresolved. Trimming removed 0 bases at V and 5 bases at J, with 8 bases between. This CDR3 comprises 13 residues. Germline-derived CDR1 and CDR2 are SGHDN and FVKESK.

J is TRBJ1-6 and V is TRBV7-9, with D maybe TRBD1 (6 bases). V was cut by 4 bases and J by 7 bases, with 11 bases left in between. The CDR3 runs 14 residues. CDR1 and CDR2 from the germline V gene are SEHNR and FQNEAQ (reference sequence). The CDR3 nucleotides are TGTGCCAGCAGCTCAACAGGGTTCAATTCACCCCTCCACTTT. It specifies CASSSTGFNSPLHF.

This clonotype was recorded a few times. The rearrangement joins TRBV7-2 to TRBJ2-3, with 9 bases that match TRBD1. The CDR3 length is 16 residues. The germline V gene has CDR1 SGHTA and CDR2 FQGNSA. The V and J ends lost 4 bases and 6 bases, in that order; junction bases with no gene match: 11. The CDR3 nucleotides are TGTGCCAGCAGCTCCAGCGGACAGGGGCTAAGGGATACGCAGTATTTT. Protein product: CASSSSGQGLRDTQYF.

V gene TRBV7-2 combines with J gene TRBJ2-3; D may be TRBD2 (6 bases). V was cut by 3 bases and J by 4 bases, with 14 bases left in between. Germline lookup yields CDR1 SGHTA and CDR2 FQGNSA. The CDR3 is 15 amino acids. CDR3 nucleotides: TGTGCCAGCAGCTTTGATAAGGGGAGGCCAGATACGCAGTATTTT. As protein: CASSFDKGRPDTQYF.

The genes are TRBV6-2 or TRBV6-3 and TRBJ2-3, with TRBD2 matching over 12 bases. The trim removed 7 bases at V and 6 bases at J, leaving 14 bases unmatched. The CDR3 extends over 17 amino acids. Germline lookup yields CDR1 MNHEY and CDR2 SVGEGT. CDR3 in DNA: TGTGCCAGCATCGGAATGGCGGGACTAGCGGGTTCGGATACGCAGTATTTT. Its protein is CASIGMAGLAGSDTQYF.

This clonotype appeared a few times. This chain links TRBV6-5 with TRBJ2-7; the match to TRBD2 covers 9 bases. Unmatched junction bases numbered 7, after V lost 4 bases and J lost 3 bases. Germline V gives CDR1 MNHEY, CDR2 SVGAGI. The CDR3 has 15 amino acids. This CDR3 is CASSWGLARNYEQYF. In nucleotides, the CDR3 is TGTGCCAGCAGTTGGGGACTAGCTCGAAACTACGAGCAGTACTTC.

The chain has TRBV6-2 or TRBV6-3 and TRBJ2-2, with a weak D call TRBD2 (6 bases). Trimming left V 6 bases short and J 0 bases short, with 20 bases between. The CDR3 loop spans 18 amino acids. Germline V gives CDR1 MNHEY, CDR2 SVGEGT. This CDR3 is CASRPGDAKLSNTGELFF. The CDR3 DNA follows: TGTGCCAGCAGGCCGGGAGACGCGAAGCTATCGAACACCGGGGAGCTGTTTTTT.